Listed here are 15 T cell receptor beta chains from one sample, sequenced in a study of OX40 agonist ivuxolimab in advanced cancers. The protocol was immunoSEQ multiplex PCR, while the TCRdb copy is restricted to in-frame clones and leaves out a portion. The profile shows some 52,000 clones, around four fifths of them singletons. The specimen was CD4+ or CD8+ T cells sorted from blood, collected in a trial of the OX40 agonist ivuxolimab. Receptors originate from an adult with an advanced solid tumor such as melanoma, head and neck, liver or kidney cancer.

J is TRBJ1-6 and V is TRBV27; a weak D match, TRBD1 (5 bases). Germline loops: CDR1 MNHEY, CDR2 SMNVEV (reference sequence). CDR3 size: 13 residues. V shed 4 bases and J shed 7 bases, with 8 bases lying between them. The CDR3 spells CASSYDRNSPLHF. DNA of the CDR3: TGTGCCAGCAGTTACGACAGAAATTCACCCCTCCACTTT.

The chain couples TRBV4-2 to TRBJ2-3, with 15 positions matching TRBD2. The CDR3 runs to 19 residues. V dropped 1 base and J dropped 5; count of bases not matched to a gene: 10. Germline CDR1 and CDR2: LGHNA and YNFKEQ. DNA for the CDR3: TGTGCCAGCAGCCAAGGCCGGACTAGCGGGAGGGCCATGAAAGATACGCAGTATTTT. Encoded protein: CASSQGRTSGRAMKDTQYF.

In DNA, the CDR3 is TGTGCCAGCAGCATTAGCGGGGGGAGCTCCTACAATGAGCAGTTCTTC. It yields the protein CASSISGGSSYNEQFF. The chain is built from TRBV7-3 and TRBJ2-1; 10 bases agree with TRBD2. Germline trimming cut 5 bases from V and 0 bases from J; bases unmatched to any gene: 4. The CDR3 runs 16 residues. Germline CDR1 reads SGHTA; CDR2 reads FQGTGA.

This clone was observed at least ten times. V usage is TRBV30 and J usage is TRBJ1-3; D perhaps matches TRBD1 (6 bases). Germline loops: CDR1 GTSNPN, CDR2 SVGIG (reference sequence). This CDR3 spans 13 amino acids. V dropped 2 bases and J dropped 2 bases, with 7 bases sitting between them. The DNA of the CDR3 is TGTGCCTGGAGTAGGGACACTGGAAACACCATATATTTT. This translates into CAWSRDTGNTIYF.

This clone was seen only once. The chain carries TRBV27 and TRBJ2-6; D not certain. The V and J ends lost 6 bases and 0 bases respectively, with 6 bases between them. The CDR3 runs 14 residues. The V gene's germline CDR1 is MNHEY and CDR2 SMNVEV (reference sequence). The CDR3 spells CASSSDSGANVLTF. CDR3 bases: TGTGCCAGCAGCTCCGACTCTGGGGCCAACGTCCTGACTTTC.

There are a few counts of this clone. This rearrangement joins TRBV7-9 to TRBJ1-3; a weak D match, TRBD1 (6 bases). In germline, CDR1 is SEHNR, CDR2 FQNEAQ (reference sequence). Trimming pared 6 bases from V and 0 bases from J, leaving 12 bases between. The CDR3 totals 15 residues. As DNA, the CDR3 is TGTGCCAGCAGAGAAGGGGGAGGCTCTGGAAACACCATATATTTT. This gives the protein CASREGGGSGNTIYF.

V and J are TRBV7-2 and TRBJ2-7; maybe TRBD2 (6 bases). The CDR3 is made up of 15 amino acids. Germline lookup yields CDR1 SGHTA and CDR2 FQGNSA. V was trimmed by 3 bases and J by 6 bases, leaving 18 bases between them. The CDR3, as DNA: TGTGCCAGCAGCTTTAGTTCCCGGGAGCAGCCCGAGCAGTACTTC. Translated: CASSFSSREQPEQYF.

The chain is built from TRBV5-4 and TRBJ1-2; tentatively, D is TRBD1 (5 bases). The CDR3 runs 15 residues. Germline V gene lookup returns CDR1 SGHNT and CDR2 YYREEE (reference sequence). The V gene lost 5 bases and the J gene lost 4 bases, with 18 bases spanning the gap. CDR3 DNA sequence: TGTGCCAGCAGGTATACCGGGACGGGAAGCTATGGCTACACCTTC. This encodes CASRYTGTGSYGYTF.

V and J are TRBV9 and TRBJ2-5; 8 bases are a match to TRBD1. With V trimmed by 0 bases and J by 6 bases, 4 bases remained unmatched. There are 14 residues in the CDR3. CDR1 is SGDLS and CDR2 is YYNGEE in the germline V gene. The CDR3 DNA is TGTGCCAGCAGCGTAGCCCGACAGGGGAAGACCCAGTACTTC. It encodes CASSVARQGKTQYF. Complete variable domain (other parts from reference TRBV9 and TRBJ2-5): DSGVTQTPKHLITATGQRVTLRCSPRSGDLSVYWYQQSLDQGLQFLIQYYNGEERAKGNILERFSAQQFPDLHSELNLSSLELGDSALYFCASSVARQGKTQYFGPGTRLLVL.

This sequence joins TRBV5-1 and TRBJ2-3; D call uncertain. The CDR3 has 12 residues. The germline CDR1 and CDR2 sequences are SGHRS and YFSETQ. Deletions cut 4 bases from V and 6 bases from J, with 9 bases between. CDR3 bases: TGCGCCAGCAGCCCCCCCGGCGATACGCAGTATTTT. Translating gives CASSPPGDTQYF.

This clone was counted a single time. V gene TRBV19 combines with J gene TRBJ1-3; D is undetermined. Trimming took off 8 bases at V and 0 bases at J, with 11 bases between the two ends. This CDR3 has 14 residues. From germline, CDR1 is LNHDA and CDR2 SQIVND (reference sequence). DNA of the CDR3: TGTGCCAGTTTAGACGGTTCCTCTGGAAACACCATATATTTT. Translation gives CASLDGSSGNTIYF.

This sequence joins TRBV2 and TRBJ2-1, with 7 bases fitting TRBD1. J lost 5 bases, V lost 6 bases, and 13 bases had no gene match. This CDR3 region has 16 residues. CDR1 and CDR2 (germline): SNHLY, FYNNEI. DNA of the CDR3: TGTGCCAGCAGAATCGGGACAGCGACTCCTAACAATGAGCAGTTCTTC. It specifies CASRIGTATPNNEQFF.

This sequence joins TRBV10-3 and TRBJ2-5; D ambiguous. V lost 2 bases, J lost 3 bases, and 4 bases lay in between. The CDR3 covers 12 residues. Germline loops: CDR1 ENHRY, CDR2 SYGVKD. This CDR3 is CAISEAKETQYF. CDR3 DNA sequence: TGTGCCATCAGTGAGGCCAAAGAGACCCAGTACTTC.

This chain uses TRBV6-1 with TRBJ2-2; the D is unclear. Germline V gene data show CDR1 as MNHNS and CDR2 as SASEGT. V was cut by 2 bases and J by 0 bases, with 16 bases left in between. There are 18 residues in the CDR3. The CDR3 sequence is CASSELVTIVPNTGELFF. The CDR3 coding sequence is TGTGCCAGCAGTGAACTAGTCACAATTGTACCGAACACCGGGGAGCTGTTTTTT.

This chain uses TRBV7-2 with TRBJ2-1; D is unresolved. The CDR3 sequence is 13 residues long. V shed 0 bases and J shed 5 bases, with 5 bases lying between them. Per germline, CDR1 SGHTA and CDR2 FQGNSA. The CDR3 loop reads CASSLAVDNEQFF. The CDR3 DNA follows: TGTGCCAGCAGCTTAGCTGTTGACAATGAGCAGTTCTTC.